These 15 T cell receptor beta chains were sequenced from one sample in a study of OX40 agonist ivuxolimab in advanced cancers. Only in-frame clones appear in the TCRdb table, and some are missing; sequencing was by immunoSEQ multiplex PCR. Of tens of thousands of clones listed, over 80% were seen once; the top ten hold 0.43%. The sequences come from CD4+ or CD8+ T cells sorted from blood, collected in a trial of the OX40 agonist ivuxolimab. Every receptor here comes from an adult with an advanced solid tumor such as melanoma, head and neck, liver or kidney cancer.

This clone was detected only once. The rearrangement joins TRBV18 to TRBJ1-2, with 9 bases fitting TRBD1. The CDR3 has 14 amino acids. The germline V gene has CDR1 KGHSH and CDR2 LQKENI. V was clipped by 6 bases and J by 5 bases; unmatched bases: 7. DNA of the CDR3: TGTGCCAGCTCTACAGGGGGCGCCAGGTATGGCTACACCTTC. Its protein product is CASSTGGARYGYTF.

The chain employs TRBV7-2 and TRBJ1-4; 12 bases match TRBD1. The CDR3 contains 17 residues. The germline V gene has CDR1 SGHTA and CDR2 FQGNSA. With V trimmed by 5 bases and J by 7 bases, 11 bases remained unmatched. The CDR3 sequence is CASSPGQGAHEAEKLFF. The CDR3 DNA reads TGTGCCAGCAGCCCGGGACAGGGGGCGCATGAAGCTGAAAAACTGTTTTTT.

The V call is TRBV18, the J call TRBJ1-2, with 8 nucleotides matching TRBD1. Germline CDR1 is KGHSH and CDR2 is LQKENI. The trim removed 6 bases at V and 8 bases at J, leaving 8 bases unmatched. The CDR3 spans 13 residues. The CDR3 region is CASSPGQVEGYTF. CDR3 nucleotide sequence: TGTGCCAGCTCGCCGGGACAGGTGGAGGGCTACACCTTC. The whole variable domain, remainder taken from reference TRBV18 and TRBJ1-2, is NAGVMQNPRHLVRRRGQEARLRCSPMKGHSHVYWYRQLPEEGLKFMVYLQKENIIDESGMPKERFSAEFPKEGPSILRIQQVVRGDSAAYFCASSPGQVEGYTFGSGTRLTVV.

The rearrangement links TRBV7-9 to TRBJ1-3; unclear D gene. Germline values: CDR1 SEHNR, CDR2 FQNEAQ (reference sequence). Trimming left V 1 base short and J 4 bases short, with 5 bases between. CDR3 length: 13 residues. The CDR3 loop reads CASSLVSGNTIYF. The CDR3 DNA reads TGTGCCAGCAGCTTAGTGTCGGGAAACACCATATATTTT.

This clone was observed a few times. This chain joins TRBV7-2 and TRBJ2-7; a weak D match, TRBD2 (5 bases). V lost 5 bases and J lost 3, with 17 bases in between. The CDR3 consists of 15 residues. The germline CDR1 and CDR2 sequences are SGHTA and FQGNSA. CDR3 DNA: TGTGCCAGCAGCCCTGCTTTGGGGAGCGTCTACGAGCAGTACTTC. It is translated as CASSPALGSVYEQYF.

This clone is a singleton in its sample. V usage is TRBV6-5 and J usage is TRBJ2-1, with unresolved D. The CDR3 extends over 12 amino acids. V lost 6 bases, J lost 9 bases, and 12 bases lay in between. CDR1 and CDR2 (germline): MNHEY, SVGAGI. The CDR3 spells CASSPLSGEQFF. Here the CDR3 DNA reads TGTGCCAGCAGCCCCCTTTCGGGTGAGCAGTTCTTC.

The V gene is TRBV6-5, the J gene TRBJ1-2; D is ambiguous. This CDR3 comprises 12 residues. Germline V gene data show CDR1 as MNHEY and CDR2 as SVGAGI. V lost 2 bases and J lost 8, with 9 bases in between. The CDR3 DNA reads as TGTGCCAGCAGTTACGGACCTGGAGGCTACACCTTC. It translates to CASSYGPGGYTF.

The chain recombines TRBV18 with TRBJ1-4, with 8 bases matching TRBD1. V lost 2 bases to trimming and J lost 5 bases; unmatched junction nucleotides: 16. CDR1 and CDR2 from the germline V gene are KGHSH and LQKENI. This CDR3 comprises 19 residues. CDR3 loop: CASSPRPAAGGAGNEKLFF. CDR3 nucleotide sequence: TGTGCCAGCTCACCAAGGCCGGCGGCAGGGGGCGCGGGGAATGAAAAACTGTTTTTT.

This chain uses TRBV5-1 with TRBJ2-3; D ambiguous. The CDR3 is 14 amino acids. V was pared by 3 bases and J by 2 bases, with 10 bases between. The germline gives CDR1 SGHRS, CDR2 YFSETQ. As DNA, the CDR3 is TGCGCCAGCAGCTCCGACTCAAACACAGATACGCAGTATTTT. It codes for CASSSDSNTDTQYF.

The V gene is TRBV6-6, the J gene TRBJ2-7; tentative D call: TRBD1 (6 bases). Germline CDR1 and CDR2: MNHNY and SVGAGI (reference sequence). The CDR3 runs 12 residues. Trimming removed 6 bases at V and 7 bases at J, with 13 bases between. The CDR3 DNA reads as TGTGCCAGCAGGGACACGAGGGGGGAGCAGTACTTC. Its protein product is CASRDTRGEQYF.

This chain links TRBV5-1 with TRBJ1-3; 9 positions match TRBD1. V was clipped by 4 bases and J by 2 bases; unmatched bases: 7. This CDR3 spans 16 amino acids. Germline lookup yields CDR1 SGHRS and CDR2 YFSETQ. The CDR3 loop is CASSATGGLAGNTIYF. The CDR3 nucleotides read TGCGCCAGCAGCGCAACAGGGGGCTTAGCTGGAAACACCATATATTTT.

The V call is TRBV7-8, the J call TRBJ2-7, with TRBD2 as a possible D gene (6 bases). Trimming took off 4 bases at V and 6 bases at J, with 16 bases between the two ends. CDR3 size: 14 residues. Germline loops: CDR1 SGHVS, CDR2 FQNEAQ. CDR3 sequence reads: CASSSLKEGFEQYF. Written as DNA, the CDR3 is TGTGCCAGCAGCTCCCTAAAGGAGGGGTTCGAGCAGTACTTC. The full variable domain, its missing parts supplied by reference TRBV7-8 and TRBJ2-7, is GAGVSQSPRYKVAKRGQDVALRCDPISGHVSLFWYQQALGQGPEFLTYFQNEAQLDKSGLPSDRFFAERPEGSVSTLKIQRTQQEDSAVYLCASSSLKEGFEQYFGPGTRLTVT.

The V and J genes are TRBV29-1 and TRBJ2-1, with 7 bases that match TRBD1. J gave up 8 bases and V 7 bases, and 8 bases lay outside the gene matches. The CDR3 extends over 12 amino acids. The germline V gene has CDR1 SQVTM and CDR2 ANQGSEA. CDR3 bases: TGCAGCGCAAATACAGGGGTTCATGAGCAGTTCTTC. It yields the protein CSANTGVHEQFF.

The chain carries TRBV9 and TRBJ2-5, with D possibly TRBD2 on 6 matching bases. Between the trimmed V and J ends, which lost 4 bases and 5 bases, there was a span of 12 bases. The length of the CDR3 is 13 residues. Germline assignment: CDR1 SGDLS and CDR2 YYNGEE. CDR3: CASSPRAGETQYF. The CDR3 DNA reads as TGTGCCAGCAGCCCCCGGGCGGGGGAGACCCAGTACTTC. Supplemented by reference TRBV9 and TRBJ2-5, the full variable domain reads DSGVTQTPKHLITATGQRVTLRCSPRSGDLSVYWYQQSLDQGLQFLIQYYNGEERAKGNILERFSAQQFPDLHSELNLSSLELGDSALYFCASSPRAGETQYFGPGTRLLVL.

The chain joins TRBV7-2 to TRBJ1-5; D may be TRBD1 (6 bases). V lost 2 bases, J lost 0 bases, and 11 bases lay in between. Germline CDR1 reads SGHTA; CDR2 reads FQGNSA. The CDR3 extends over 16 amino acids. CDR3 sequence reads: CASSLQGTLSNQPQHF. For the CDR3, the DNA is TGTGCCAGCAGCTTACAGGGGACACTTAGCAATCAGCCCCAGCATTTT.